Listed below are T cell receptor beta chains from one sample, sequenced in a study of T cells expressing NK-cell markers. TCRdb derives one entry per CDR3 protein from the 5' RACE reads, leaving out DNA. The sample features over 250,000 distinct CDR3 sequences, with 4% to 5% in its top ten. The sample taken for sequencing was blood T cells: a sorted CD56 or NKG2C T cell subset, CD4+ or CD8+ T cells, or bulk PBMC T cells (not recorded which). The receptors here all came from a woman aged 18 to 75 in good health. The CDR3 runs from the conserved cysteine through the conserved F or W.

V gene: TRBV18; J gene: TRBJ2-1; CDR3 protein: CASSPLGLDNEQFF
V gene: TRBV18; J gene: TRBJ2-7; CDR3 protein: CASSPRTVHEQYF
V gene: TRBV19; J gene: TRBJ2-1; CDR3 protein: CASKNRPGLAVNEQFF
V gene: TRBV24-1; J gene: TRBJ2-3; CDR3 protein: CATSDPSGARTDTQYF
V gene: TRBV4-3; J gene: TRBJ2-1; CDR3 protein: CASSQVWLSGLGHNEQFF
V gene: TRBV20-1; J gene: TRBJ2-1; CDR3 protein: CSAIHSGRASDSYNEQFF
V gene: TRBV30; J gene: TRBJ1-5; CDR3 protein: CAWSEGVAQHF
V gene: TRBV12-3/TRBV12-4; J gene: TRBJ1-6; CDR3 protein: CASSPYGNSPLHF
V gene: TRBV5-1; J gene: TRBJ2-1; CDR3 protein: CASSFGGTRGQFF
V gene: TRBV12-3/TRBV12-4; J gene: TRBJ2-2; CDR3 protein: CASAGGFLAGTNTGELFF
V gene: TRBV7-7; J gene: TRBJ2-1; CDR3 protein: CASSPDGILAGGYNEQFF
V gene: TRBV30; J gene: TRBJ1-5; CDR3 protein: CASKERNQPQHF
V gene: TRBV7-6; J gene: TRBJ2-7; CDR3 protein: CASSPRGSGGGLGEQYF
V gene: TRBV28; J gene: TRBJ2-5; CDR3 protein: CATGGGETQYF
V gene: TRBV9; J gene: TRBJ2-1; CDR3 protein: CASSTPPGINNEQFF
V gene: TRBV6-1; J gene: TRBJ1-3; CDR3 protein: CASTARGPYKSGNTIYF
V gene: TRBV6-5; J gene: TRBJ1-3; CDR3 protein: CASSYERAGDTIYF
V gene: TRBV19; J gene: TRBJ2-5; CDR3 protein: CASSIRAGKETQYF
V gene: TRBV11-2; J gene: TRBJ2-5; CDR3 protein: CASSIPAGLAGVKETQYF